The 16 T cell receptor beta chains presented below share a single source sample, sequenced in a study of identifying expanded T cells in peripheral blood. This table comes from immunoSEQ multiplex PCR, and its TCRdb copy is limited to in-frame clones, with some not included. The sample contains about 47,000 clones, 65% to 90% of which appear only once. Sequenced input: blood. The receptors come from a person between 18 and 75 years old in good health.

The rearrangement joins TRBV7-9 to TRBJ1-2; 8 positions match TRBD1. J was trimmed by 8 bases and V by 5 bases; bases with no gene match: 10. CDR1 SEHNR and CDR2 FQNEAQ come from the germline V gene (reference sequence). The CDR3 spans 14 residues. The CDR3 nucleotides read TGTGCCAGCAGCACCGGACAGGGCCACCTAGGCTACACCTTC. Translating it yields CASSTGQGHLGYTF. The variable domain in full, completed from reference TRBV7-9 and TRBJ1-2, reads DTGVSQNPRHKITKRGQNVTFRCDPISEHNRLYWYRQTLGQGPEFLTYFQNEAQLEKSRLLSDRFSAERPKGSFSTLEIQRTEQGDSAMYLCASSTGQGHLGYTFGSGTRLTVV.

The V and J genes are TRBV6-1 and TRBJ1-1; D gene unclear. CDR3 length: 14 residues. Trimming removed 2 bases from V and 0 bases from J, with 7 bases in between. Germline values: CDR1 MNHNS, CDR2 SASEGT. CDR3 nucleotide sequence: TGTGCCAGCAGTGAACCTGGTTTGAACACTGAAGCTTTCTTT. Encoded protein: CASSEPGLNTEAFF.

This clone was recorded only once. This chain links TRBV21-1 with TRBJ2-3; TRBD1 reflects the table's D call only, with no check against the DNA. TRBV21-1 is marked as a pseudogene. The CDR3 covers 16 residues. Written as DNA, the CDR3 is TGTGCCAGCAGCGACGGCGCAACAGGGAGTCCCAGGGCGCAGTATTTT. Protein sequence: CASSDGATGSPRAQYF.

V is TRBV14 and J is TRBJ2-3; 9 bases line up with TRBD1. The CDR3 has 17 amino acids. V was clipped by 4 bases and J by 5 bases; unmatched bases: 13. Germline CDR1 SGHDN, CDR2 FVKESK. The CDR3 reads CASSPFWGQGDRDTQYF. The CDR3 nucleotides are TGTGCCAGCAGCCCCTTCTGGGGACAGGGCGATCGAGATACGCAGTATTTT. The full variable domain, completed using reference TRBV14 and TRBJ2-3, is EAGVTQFPSHSVIEKGQTVTLRCDPISGHDNLYWYRRVMGKEIKFLLHFVKESKQDESGMPNNRFLAERTGGTYSTLKVQPAELEDSGVYFCASSPFWGQGDRDTQYFGPGTRLTVL.

This chain uses TRBV7-9 with TRBJ1-1, with D possibly being TRBD1 (5 bases). Trimming left V 1 base short and J 4 bases short, with 13 bases between. Germline-derived CDR1 and CDR2 are SEHNR and FQNEAQ (reference sequence). CDR3 length: 15 amino acids. For the CDR3, the DNA is TGTGCCAGCAGCTTAGGGACCGCAGGGCTCACTGAAGCTTTCTTT. Its translation: CASSLGTAGLTEAFF.

V usage is TRBV7-2 and J usage is TRBJ2-3, with 9 bases aligning to TRBD2. This CDR3 contains 17 residues. V lost 5 bases to trimming and J lost 2 bases; unmatched junction nucleotides: 11. From germline, CDR1 is SGHTA and CDR2 FQGNSA. In DNA form, the CDR3 reads TGTGCCAGCAGCCCTAAGCGCGGGAGGGGGGACACAGATACGCAGTATTTT. Protein product: CASSPKRGRGDTDTQYF.

This chain links TRBV19 with TRBJ2-5; 7 bases fit TRBD2. The V segment lost 7 bases and the J segment 5 bases; nucleotides outside the gene matches: 13. Germline V gene lookup returns CDR1 LNHDA and CDR2 SQIVND (reference sequence). The CDR3 length is 15 residues. The CDR3 bases are TGTGCCAGTACGCCGATCGGCGGGAGTAGGGAGACCCAGTACTTC. Translation gives CASTPIGGSRETQYF.

The V call is TRBV4-1, the J call TRBJ2-6; TRBD2 matches at 13 bases. The CDR3 consists of 19 residues. J was trimmed by 2 bases and V by 4 bases; bases with no gene match: 8. In germline, CDR1 is MGHRA, CDR2 YSYEKL. In DNA, the CDR3 is TGCGCCAGCAGCCCATTGGCCGGGACTAGCGGGACTGGGGCCAACGTCCTGACTTTC. Its protein product is CASSPLAGTSGTGANVLTF.

This chain uses TRBV6-1 with TRBJ2-3, with 9 bases identical to TRBD1. CDR1 MNHNS and CDR2 SASEGT come from the germline V gene. Trimming at V came to 1 base and at J to 4 bases, leaving 6 bases not matched to a gene. The CDR3 length is 16 residues. For the CDR3, the DNA is TGTGCCAGCAGTGAAGGACAGGGGGATGGGGCAGATACGCAGTATTTT. It specifies CASSEGQGDGADTQYF.

This chain links TRBV2 with TRBJ1-6; no definite D call. The V end lost 3 bases, the J end lost 9 bases, and 6 bases lay between the germline ends. Germline V gives CDR1 SNHLY, CDR2 FYNNEI. There are 12 residues in the CDR3. CDR3: CASSEGFSPLHF. The CDR3 DNA reads as TGTGCCAGCAGTGAGGGGTTTTCACCCCTCCACTTT.

V is TRBV14 and J is TRBJ1-2; D is uncertain. This CDR3 comprises 14 residues. The germline V gene encodes CDR1 SGHDN and CDR2 FVKESK. Trimming stripped 1 base from V and 5 bases from J, with 11 bases between. As DNA, the CDR3 is TGTGCCAGCAGCCAAGTAGACATATCTTATGGCTACACCTTC. It codes for CASSQVDISYGYTF.

This chain joins TRBV7-6 and TRBJ2-3; D not resolved. V was cut by 0 bases and J by 9 bases, with 13 bases left in between. The CDR3 has 14 residues. Germline V lookup: CDR1 SGHVS, CDR2 FNYEAQ. The CDR3 DNA reads TGTGCCAGCAGCTTAGCAGGCCCAGTGGGGACGCAGTATTTT. Translated, it gives CASSLAGPVGTQYF.

The chain recombines TRBV2 with TRBJ1-5; D unresolved. This CDR3 spans 15 amino acids. Trimming stripped 1 base from V and 3 bases from J, with 10 bases between. CDR1 and CDR2 from the germline V gene are SNHLY and FYNNEI. The CDR3 DNA reads as TGTGCCAGCAGTGAAGAGGGAGCCTACAATCAGCCCCAGCATTTT. Residues: CASSEEGAYNQPQHF. Combining the CDR3 with reference TRBV2 and TRBJ1-5 gives the whole variable domain EPEVTQTPSHQVTQMGQEVILRCVPISNHLYFYWYRQILGQKVEFLVSFYNNEISEKSEIFDDQFSVERPDGSNFTLKIRSTKLEDSAMYFCASSEEGAYNQPQHFGDGTRLSIL.

This chain uses TRBV7-6 with TRBJ2-3, with D unresolved. CDR1 and CDR2 from the germline V gene are SGHVS and FNYEAQ. This CDR3 comprises 14 residues. Trimming removed 5 bases from V and 0 bases from J, with 9 bases in between. The CDR3 sequence: CASSPASSTDTQYF. The CDR3 DNA reads TGTGCCAGCAGCCCCGCATCTAGCACAGATACGCAGTATTTT.

V usage is TRBV18 and J usage is TRBJ1-4; tentative D call: TRBD1 (6 bases). Germline values: CDR1 KGHSH, CDR2 LQKENI. Trimming stripped 2 bases from V and 7 bases from J, with 14 bases between. The CDR3 runs to 15 residues. The CDR3 DNA is TGTGCCAGCTCACCAGGAGGGGGGCGCAGTGAAAAACTGTTTTTT. This codes for CASSPGGGRSEKLFF.

In its sample, this clone was seen a few times. The chain combines TRBV19 with TRBJ1-5, with a weak D call TRBD1 (5 bases). Germline V gene lookup returns CDR1 LNHDA and CDR2 SQIVND (reference sequence). The CDR3 runs 14 residues. V lost 8 bases and J 1 base, leaving 12 bases between the germline ends. The DNA for the CDR3 is TGTGCCAGTCTAGAGCGGGGGAGCAATCAGCCCCAGCATTTT. It encodes CASLERGSNQPQHF. Variable domain in full (rest from reference TRBV19 and TRBJ1-5): DGGITQSPKYLFRKEGQNVTLSCEQNLNHDAMYWYRQDPGQGLRLIYYSQIVNDFQKGDIAEGYSVSREKKESFPLTVTSAQKNPTAFYLCASLERGSNQPQHFGDGTRLSIL.